This record concerns one T cell receptor beta chain sequence. Produced via immunoSEQ multiplex PCR; TCRdb's table is partial and in-frame only. Of around 130,000 clones listed, over 75% are singletons. This specimen belongs to a study of blood T cell repertoires in COVID-19. Unmatched junction bases numbered 7, after V lost 8 bases and J lost 4 bases. The CDR3 extends over 13 amino acids. Germline V gives CDR1 MNHNY, CDR2 SVGAGI (reference sequence). The clonotype was recovered from a man in his 70s with active or convalescent COVID-19. V is TRBV6-6 and J is TRBJ1-1; 7 bases are a match to TRBD1. The material sequenced was peripheral blood. In DNA form, the CDR3 reads TGTGCCAGCTCTAGGAACAGGGGCACTGAAGCTTTCTTT. Its protein product is CASSRNRGTEAFF.